These T cell receptor beta chains were read from a single sample in a study of OX40 agonist ivuxolimab in advanced cancers. Profiled with immunoSEQ multiplex PCR; TCRdb holds only in-frame clones, not every one. The repertoire consists of 95,000 to 100,000 clones, with roughly 80% occurring once and the leading ten covering around 1.6%. Material: CD4+ or CD8+ T cells sorted from blood, obtained in a trial of the OX40 agonist ivuxolimab. The receptors were gathered from an adult with an advanced solid tumor such as melanoma, head and neck, liver or kidney cancer. The CDR3 runs from the conserved cysteine through the conserved F or W. The D gene is left open where the match is weak. Part of the rows lack a size; the others show once, few, many or a class for expanded clones.

>TRBV18|-|TRBD1|TRBJ1-6
CASSQDRGNSPLHF
TGTGCCAGCTCGCAGGACAGGGGGAATTCACCCCTCCACTTT
>TRBV14|-|-|TRBJ2-5
CASSQDSKTPYF
TGTGCCAGCAGCCAAGATTCGAAGACCCCGTACTTC
>TRBV19|-|TRBD1|TRBJ2-1
CASTLRQGAGNEQFF
TGTGCCAGTACCCTTCGACAGGGGGCGGGCAATGAGCAGTTCTTC
>TRBV5-1|-|-|TRBJ2-4
CASSLGNIQYF
TGCGCCAGCAGCTTGGGGAACATTCAGTACTTC
>TRBV28|-|-|TRBJ2-5
CASSQATRAVKETQYF
TGTGCCAGCAGTCAGGCGACACGGGCGGTTAAAGAGACCCAGTACTTC
>TRBV2|-|-|TRBJ2-1
CASRMTAYNEQFF
TGTGCCAGCAGGATGACAGCTTACAATGAGCAGTTCTTC
>TRBV7-8|-|-|TRBJ1-1
CASSLSGRDTEAFF
TGTGCCAGCAGCTTGAGCGGGCGGGACACTGAAGCTTTCTTT
>TRBV2|once|-|TRBJ2-3
CASSAGGAGTDTQYF
TGTGCCAGCAGTGCAGGGGGGGCTGGGACAGATACGCAGTATTTT
>TRBV9|-|-|TRBJ1-2
CASSQNEGYTF
TGTGCCAGCAGCCAAAATGAGGGCTACACCTTC
>TRBV5-5|-|TRBD1|TRBJ2-5
CASSFNTRDRAQETQYF
TGTGCCAGCAGCTTTAACACCCGGGACAGGGCCCAAGAGACCCAGTACTTC
>TRBV28|-|-|TRBJ2-3
CASSLKGDTDTQYF
TGTGCCAGCAGTTTAAAGGGGGACACAGATACGCAGTATTTT
>TRBV5-8|few|-|TRBJ1-2
CASSFEGKNGYTF
TGTGCCAGCAGCTTTGAGGGCAAGAATGGCTACACCTTC
>TRBV5-1|-|TRBD2|TRBJ2-7
CASSLASGGPYEQYF
TGCGCCAGCAGCTTGGCCTCGGGGGGACCCTACGAGCAGTACTTC
>TRBV16|-|-|TRBJ1-1
CASSLWGTEAFF
TGTGCCAGCAGCCTTTGGGGTACTGAAGCTTTCTTT
>TRBV7-2|-|TRBD1|TRBJ2-1
CASSLVGTGGVNEQFF
TGTGCCAGCAGCTTAGTGGGGACAGGGGGTGTGAATGAGCAGTTCTTC
>TRBV6-7|-|TRBD2|TRBJ2-2
CASSYSGRVTGELFF
TGTGCCAGCAGTTACTCAGGGAGGGTAACCGGGGAGCTGTTTTTT
>TRBV4-3|-|TRBD2|TRBJ2-3
CASSADSEGLAGESSTDTQYF
TGCGCCAGCAGCGCTGACTCAGAGGGACTAGCGGGGGAAAGTAGCACAGATACGCAGTATTTT
>TRBV6-1|-|TRBD1|TRBJ1-2
CASSGDSYGYTF
TGTGCCAGCAGTGGGGACAGCTATGGCTACACCTTC
>TRBV6-1|-|TRBD1|TRBJ2-7
CASSETDRGYEQYF
TGTGCCAGCAGTGAAACAGACAGGGGCTACGAGCAGTACTTC
>TRBV2|-|-|TRBJ1-5
CASSALVNSNQPQHF
TGTGCCAGCAGTGCATTAGTGAATAGCAATCAGCCCCAGCATTTT
>TRBV7-2|-|-|TRBJ1-3
CASSLGPQVAGNTIYF
TGTGCCAGCAGCTTAGGGCCGCAGGTGGCTGGAAACACCATATATTTT
>TRBV19|few|-|TRBJ1-4
CASSPGRGREKLFF
TGTGCCAGTAGCCCTGGCAGGGGAAGGGAAAAACTGTTTTTT
>TRBV20-1|-|-|TRBJ2-1
CSARMVREQFF
TGCAGTGCTAGAATGGTGAGGGAGCAGTTCTTC
>TRBV29-1|-|-|TRBJ2-2
CSVGFGGPSTGELFF
TGCAGCGTTGGGTTTGGGGGGCCGAGCACCGGGGAGTTGTTTTTT
>TRBV19|-|TRBD1|TRBJ2-7
CASSAGQGAIYEQYF
TGTGCCAGTAGTGCGGGACAGGGGGCGATCTACGAGCAGTACTTC
>TRBV7-2|-|TRBD2|TRBJ2-5
CASSLGTSGATQYF
TGTGCCAGCAGCTTAGGGACTAGCGGAGCGACCCAGTACTTC
>TRBV6-1|few|TRBD1|TRBJ1-5
CASSAIDRETQPQHF
TGTGCCAGCAGTGCAATCGACAGGGAGACTCAGCCCCAGCATTTT
>TRBV4-3|-|-|TRBJ1-5
CASSQGGRQPQHF
TGCGCCAGCAGCCAAGGGGGTCGGCAGCCCCAGCATTTT
>TRBV9|-|-|TRBJ2-7
CASSVASDRYSYEQYF
TGTGCCAGCAGCGTAGCCTCCGACAGGTACTCCTACGAGCAGTACTTC
>TRBV2|-|-|TRBJ2-2
CASSVLGTTGELFF
TGTGCCAGCAGTGTCTTGGGGACTACCGGGGAGCTGTTTTTT
>TRBV7-9|-|-|TRBJ1-1
CASSTGPNTEAFF
TGTGCCAGCAGCACCGGGCCGAACACTGAAGCTTTCTTT
>TRBV6-6|-|-|TRBJ2-7
CASSYSTRVYEQYF
TGTGCCAGCAGTTACTCGACCAGGGTATACGAGCAGTACTTC
>TRBV12-5|-|TRBD1|TRBJ2-2
CASGLALGQGGELFF
TGTGCTAGTGGTTTGGCCCTGGGACAGGGGGGGGAGCTGTTTTTT
>TRBV5-6|-|-|TRBJ2-4
CASSLKGVQKNIQYF
TGTGCCAGCAGCTTAAAGGGTGTACAAAAAAACATTCAGTACTTC
>TRBV30|-|-|TRBJ1-6
CAWTSGYNSPLHF
TGTGCCTGGACCTCGGGGTATAATTCACCCCTCCACTTT
>TRBV30|-|-|TRBJ1-1
CAWRATVGGTEAFF
TGTGCCTGGAGAGCAACAGTGGGCGGCACTGAAGCTTTCTTT
>TRBV6-5|-|-|TRBJ2-1
CASIGSGEQFF
TGTGCCAGCATAGGGTCCGGTGAGCAGTTCTTC
>TRBV28|-|TRBD1|TRBJ2-7
CASTPTGTGAYEQYF
TGTGCCAGCACCCCCACCGGGACAGGGGCCTACGAGCAGTACTTC
>TRBV28|-|-|TRBJ1-1
CASRQSGGRKNTEAFF
TGTGCCAGCAGACAATCTGGGGGCAGGAAGAACACTGAAGCTTTCTTT
>TRBV30|once|-|TRBJ1-3
CAWKGALGNTIYF
TGTGCCTGGAAAGGGGCGCTTGGAAACACCATATATTTT
>TRBV14|-|-|TRBJ1-6
CASSLRGGNSPLHF
TGTGCCAGCAGCCTTAGAGGGGGTAATTCACCCCTCCACTTT